A single sample is the source of the 27 T cell receptor beta chains below, sequenced in a study of shared clonotypes between healthy human individuals. Using immunoSEQ multiplex PCR, the repertoire was profiled, and TCRdb retains in-frame clones only, with some absent. The sample includes roughly 2,500,000 clones, 93% of them seen just once. The specimen sequenced was naive CD4+ T cells from PBMCs. Specified subset: CD45RA+ positively selected. The receptors originated from a man aged 18 to 35 in good health. Some clones in this sample may be carry-over from other donors' samples.

The CDR3 nucleotides are TGTGCCAGCAGTTTGGGGACTAGCCTTAACTATGAGCAGTTCTTC. It yields the protein CASSLGTSLNYEQFF. V gene TRBV27 combines with J gene TRBJ2-1; 9 nucleotides match TRBD2. V was pared by 3 bases and J by 8 bases, with 8 bases of the junction left unmatched. There are 15 residues in the CDR3. CDR1 and CDR2 (germline): MNHEY, SMNVEV (reference sequence).

Only one count was recorded for this clone. The chain carries TRBV25-1 and TRBJ2-5; the match to TRBD2 covers 7 bases. V trimming: 6 bases; J trimming: 5 bases; junction bases outside the gene matches: 3. Germline CDR1 MGHDK, CDR2 SYGVNS. The CDR3 loop spans 12 amino acids. The CDR3 spells CASSPGGETQYF. CDR3 in DNA: TGTGCCAGCAGCCCCGGGGGGGAGACCCAGTACTTC.

The chain recombines TRBV5-4 with TRBJ1-2, with TRBD1 as a possible D gene (5 bases). Trimming took 5 bases from V and 0 from J, leaving 14 bases between them. This CDR3 is built from 15 residues. CDR1 and CDR2 from the germline V gene are SGHNT and YYREEE (reference sequence). This CDR3 reads CASRRQTPTNYGYTF. CDR3 DNA sequence: TGTGCCAGCAGACGACAGACCCCGACTAACTATGGCTACACCTTC.

This chain links TRBV18 with TRBJ1-3, with D unresolved. The CDR3 contains 15 residues. The germline V gene has CDR1 KGHSH and CDR2 LQKENI. The V end lost 0 bases, the J end lost 5 bases, and 11 bases lay between the germline ends. DNA for the CDR3: TGTGCCAGCTCACCACCGACGGTCACCCGAAACACCATATATTTT. Amino acids: CASSPPTVTRNTIYF.

As concerns this clone: In the same sample, other DNA sequences code for this CDR3. V and J are TRBV7-3 and TRBJ2-7, with D possibly being TRBD1 or TRBD2 (5 bases each). The germline V gene encodes CDR1 SGHTA and CDR2 FQGTGA. V was trimmed by 6 bases and J by 2 bases, leaving 11 bases between them. The CDR3 is 13 residues long. The CDR3 region is CASSLGRAYEQYF. Written as DNA, the CDR3 is TGTGCCAGCAGTCTGGGGCGGGCCTACGAGCAGTACTTC. Full variable domain (missing parts from reference TRBV7-3 and TRBJ2-7): GAGVSQTPSNKVTEKGKYVELRCDPISGHTALYWYRQSLGQGPEFLIYFQGTGAADDSGLPNDRFFAVRPEGSVSTLKIQRTERGDSAVYLCASSLGRAYEQYFGPGTRLTVT.

The chain combines TRBV25-1 with TRBJ2-1; D possibly corresponds to TRBD1 (6 bases). From germline, CDR1 is MGHDK and CDR2 SYGVNS. The CDR3 loop spans 15 amino acids. Trimming took 4 bases from V and 6 from J, leaving 16 bases between them. The CDR3 DNA reads TGTGCCAGCAGTGCACAAAAGAAAGGGGGCAATGAGCAGTTCTTC. Translating it yields CASSAQKKGGNEQFF.

The gene calls are TRBV11-2 and TRBJ2-5; tentative D call: TRBD1 (5 bases). The germline gives CDR1 SGHAT, CDR2 FQNNGV. There are 15 residues in the CDR3. The V gene lost 1 base and the J gene lost 2 bases, with 11 bases spanning the gap. The CDR3 nucleotides are TGTGCCAGCAGCTTAGGCAGGGTATCACAAGAGACCCAGTACTTC. As protein: CASSLGRVSQETQYF. The full variable domain, completed using reference TRBV11-2 and TRBJ2-5, is EAGVAQSPRYKIIEKRQSVAFWCNPISGHATLYWYQQILGQGPKLLIQFQNNGVVDDSQLPKDRFSAERLKGVDSTLKIQPAKLEDSAVYLCASSLGRVSQETQYFGPGTRLLVL.

The V gene is TRBV15, the J gene TRBJ2-3, with D possibly TRBD1 on 6 matching bases. Looked up from germline, CDR1 is LNHNV and CDR2 is YYDKDF (reference sequence). The CDR3 has 15 amino acids. The V gene lost 4 bases and the J gene lost 2 bases, with 13 bases spanning the gap. Written as DNA, the CDR3 is TGTGCCACCAGCAAAGGGGACACCGCCACAGATACGCAGTATTTT. Translated, it gives CATSKGDTATDTQYF. The full variable domain, in which reference TRBV15 and TRBJ2-3 provide the parts outside the CDR3, is DAMVIQNPRYQVTQFGKPVTLSCSQTLNHNVMYWYQQKSSQAPKLLFHYYDKDFNNEADTPDNFQSRRPNTSFCFLDIRSPGLGDTAMYLCATSKGDTATDTQYFGPGTRLTVL.

V is TRBV7-9 and J is TRBJ2-4; D assignment may be TRBD1 or TRBD2 (5 bases each). Deletions cut 1 base from V and 9 bases from J, with 10 bases between. The CDR3 contains 13 residues. Germline-derived CDR1 and CDR2 are SEHNR and FQNEAQ (reference sequence). The CDR3 reads CASSLDGDGIQYF. Here the CDR3 DNA reads TGTGCCAGCAGCTTAGATGGGGACGGCATTCAGTACTTC. The full variable domain, its missing parts supplied by reference TRBV7-9 and TRBJ2-4, is DTGVSQNPRHKITKRGQNVTFRCDPISEHNRLYWYRQTLGQGPEFLTYFQNEAQLEKSRLLSDRFSAERPKGSFSTLEIQRTEQGDSAMYLCASSLDGDGIQYFGAGTRLSVL.

This chain uses TRBV30 with TRBJ1-2; 7 nucleotides match TRBD1. The CDR3 has 14 residues. Per the germline V gene, CDR1 is GTSNPN and CDR2 is SVGIG (reference sequence). J lost 3 bases, V lost 2 bases, and 6 bases had no gene match. This chain's CDR3 is CAWSRPGGYYGYTF. The CDR3 coding sequence is TGTGCCTGGAGTAGGCCAGGGGGTTACTATGGCTACACCTTC.

V usage is TRBV5-6 and J usage is TRBJ1-5; D not resolved. The germline V gene has CDR1 SGHDT and CDR2 YYEEEE. Trimming pared 0 bases from V and 9 bases from J, leaving 10 bases between. This CDR3 contains 13 residues. The chain's CDR3 is CASSLAPKGPQHF. The CDR3 DNA reads as TGTGCCAGCAGCTTGGCCCCTAAGGGGCCCCAGCATTTT.

Concerning this clone: Other DNA sequences from this sample encode an identical CDR3 as well. The CDR3 region has the DNA TGTGCCAGCAGCTTAGTAGCGGGAGTCTACAATGAGCAGTTCTTC. It specifies CASSLVAGVYNEQFF. V is TRBV7-9 and J is TRBJ2-1, with 9 bases aligning to TRBD2. The J segment lost 3 bases and the V segment lost 1 base, leaving 1 base of the junction unmatched. This CDR3 region has 15 residues. The germline V gene has CDR1 SEHNR and CDR2 FQNEAQ (reference sequence).

The gene calls are TRBV29-1 and TRBJ2-7, with a weak D call TRBD1 (6 bases). From germline, CDR1 is SQVTM and CDR2 ANQGSEA. CDR3 length: 13 residues. The ends were cut back, 3 bases at V and 2 bases at J, with 11 bases in the middle. CDR3 region: CSVDRGPTYEQYF. CDR3 bases: TGCAGCGTTGACAGGGGACCGACCTACGAGCAGTACTTC.

The chain uses TRBV11-2 and TRBJ2-4; 9 bases agree with TRBD1. Germline V CDR1 and CDR2: SGHAT, FQNNGV. This CDR3 has 16 amino acids. V lost 2 bases, J lost 9 bases, and 11 bases stayed unmatched. The CDR3 is CASSLIGGQGSAIQYF. The CDR3 DNA reads TGTGCCAGCAGCTTAATCGGGGGACAGGGTTCAGCCATTCAGTACTTC.

The chain joins TRBV6-5 to TRBJ2-5; TRBD1 matches at 9 bases. The CDR3 has 14 residues. Unmatched junction bases numbered 5, after V lost 4 bases and J lost 5 bases. CDR1 MNHEY and CDR2 SVGAGI come from the germline V gene. The CDR3 protein is CASSSDRGWETQYF. For the CDR3, the DNA is TGTGCCAGCAGTTCGGACAGGGGATGGGAGACCCAGTACTTC.

This clone was counted a few times. This rearrangement joins TRBV7-2 to TRBJ1-1; D possibly corresponds to TRBD1 (6 bases). The V and J ends lost 4 bases and 5 bases respectively, with 11 bases between them. CDR3 length equals 13 residues. Germline V gene data show CDR1 as SGHTA and CDR2 as FQGNSA. CDR3 nucleotides: TGTGCCAGCAGCTACGGGACAAGTACTGAAGCTTTCTTT. Its translation is CASSYGTSTEAFF.

A note on this clone: Additional DNA sequences in this sample encode the identical CDR3. This sequence joins TRBV30 and TRBJ1-3, with unresolved D. The CDR3 has 15 amino acids. The ends were cut back, 0 bases at V and 0 bases at J, with 9 bases in the middle. The germline gives CDR1 GTSNPN, CDR2 SVGIG (reference sequence). CDR3 sequence (DNA): TGTGCCTGGAGTGTCGGGTCCAGCTCTGGAAACACCATATATTTT. Protein: CAWSVGSSSGNTIYF.

This clone was found once. The CDR3 DNA is TGTGCCAGCAGAGGACTAGCGGGAAATACCGGGGAGCTGTTTTTT. Amino acid sequence: CASRGLAGNTGELFF. This sequence joins TRBV6-4 and TRBJ2-2; 12 bases fit TRBD2. Germline values: CDR1 MRHNA, CDR2 SNTAGT. There are 15 residues in the CDR3. V dropped 6 bases and J dropped 5; count of bases not matched to a gene: 4.

The chain joins TRBV5-4 to TRBJ2-1; the match to TRBD2 covers 8 bases. In germline, CDR1 is SGHNT, CDR2 YYREEE (reference sequence). There are 16 residues in the CDR3. The trim removed 0 bases at V and 1 base at J, leaving 3 bases unmatched. The CDR3 nucleotides are TGTGCCAGCAGCTTGGCGGGGGGGACGTCCTACAATGAGCAGTTCTTC. Translation: CASSLAGGTSYNEQFF. Based on the CDR3 plus reference TRBV5-4 and TRBJ2-1, the full variable domain is ETGVTQSPTHLIKTRGQQVTLRCSSQSGHNTVSWYQQALGQGPQFIFQYYREEENGRGNFPPRFSGLQFPNYSSELNVNALELDDSALYLCASSLAGGTSYNEQFFGPGTRLTVL.

The chain carries TRBV7-3 and TRBJ2-7; 7 nucleotides line up with TRBD2. This CDR3 region has 16 residues. Germline values: CDR1 SGHTA, CDR2 FQGTGA. The trim removed 2 bases at V and 1 base at J, leaving 8 bases unmatched. CDR3 sequence: CASSLSAGEPSYEQYF. The CDR3 DNA follows: TGTGCCAGCAGCTTATCGGCGGGAGAGCCGTCCTACGAGCAGTACTTC.

The chain joins TRBV28 to TRBJ1-6; D is possibly TRBD1 (5 bases). This CDR3 region has 17 residues. Per germline, CDR1 MDHEN and CDR2 SYDVKM. The ends were cut back, 2 bases at V and 5 bases at J, with 16 bases in the middle. CDR3 in DNA: TGTGCCAGCAGTTTAGTAGGAAACAGGTTCGATAATTCACCCCTCCACTTT. Translation gives CASSLVGNRFDNSPLHF.

The chain combines TRBV5-1 with TRBJ2-1; D is unclear. The CDR3 covers 14 residues. CDR1 is SGHRS, CDR2 YFSETQ, per germline. The ends were cut back, 0 bases at V and 2 bases at J, with 6 bases in the middle. The CDR3 protein is CASSLGPPYNEQFF. The CDR3, as DNA: TGCGCCAGCAGCTTGGGACCTCCCTACAATGAGCAGTTCTTC.

This chain links TRBV6-5 with TRBJ1-2; TRBD1 aligns across 9 bases. CDR1 is MNHEY, CDR2 SVGAGI, per germline. The V and J ends lost 6 bases and 4 bases, in that order; junction bases with no gene match: 9. The length of the CDR3 is 15 residues. The CDR3, as DNA: TGTGCCAGCAGCCCGACAGGGGGGGGCCTCTATGGCTACACCTTC. Its protein product is CASSPTGGGLYGYTF.

The table lists this clone with a count of one. Other DNA sequences within the sample encode an identical CDR3. V and J are TRBV27 and TRBJ2-7, with a tentative D call TRBD1 (6 bases). The CDR3 length is 14 residues. The germline gives CDR1 MNHEY, CDR2 SMNVEV (reference sequence). Trimming took off 4 bases at V and 2 bases at J, with 12 bases between the two ends. The CDR3 reads CASSSLGQTYEQYF. Here the CDR3 DNA reads TGTGCCAGCAGTTCCTTAGGACAGACCTACGAGCAGTACTTC.

Here the CDR3 DNA reads TGTGCCAGCAGCTTAAGACTAGCGGGCCTCCACACAGATACGCAGTATTTT. Protein sequence: CASSLRLAGLHTDTQYF. The chain combines TRBV5-4 with TRBJ2-3, with 10 bases identical to TRBD2. This CDR3 contains 17 residues. CDR1 and CDR2 from the germline V gene are SGHNT and YYREEE (reference sequence). V lost 2 bases and J lost 2; bases outside the gene matches: 8. The variable domain in full, completed from reference TRBV5-4 and TRBJ2-3, reads ETGVTQSPTHLIKTRGQQVTLRCSSQSGHNTVSWYQQALGQGPQFIFQYYREEENGRGNFPPRFSGLQFPNYSSELNVNALELDDSALYLCASSLRLAGLHTDTQYFGPGTRLTVL.

This clone was recorded once. The chain carries TRBV25-1 and TRBJ1-4; D remains unclear. Deletions cut 4 bases from V and 3 bases from J, with 12 bases between. The CDR3 consists of 15 residues. Germline CDR1 reads MGHDK; CDR2 reads SYGVNS. The CDR3 coding sequence is TGTGCCAGCAGTGTACCGGGCCTATCTAATGAAAAACTGTTTTTT. This codes for CASSVPGLSNEKLFF.

The chain uses TRBV28 and TRBJ2-2; 11 positions match TRBD2. The V gene end was trimmed by 3 bases and the J gene end by 4 bases; junction bases not matched to a gene: 10. Germline V gene data show CDR1 as MDHEN and CDR2 as SYDVKM. This CDR3 spans 18 amino acids. CDR3 nucleotide sequence: TGTGCCAGCAGTTTGTACTTTAGCGGGAGGGGTCTCACCGGGGAGCTGTTTTTT. As protein: CASSLYFSGRGLTGELFF.